The 20 T cell receptor beta chains given below trace back to one sample, sequenced in a study of beta chain features in type 1 diabetes. What was sequenced were expressed TCRB transcripts, since all of the isolated RNA had been reverse transcribed. Profiling relied on immunoSEQ multiplex PCR, and the TCRdb table lists in-frame clones only, not all of them. The sample shows 130,000 or so clones, around a tenth of them seen only once. Sequencing input: central memory CD4+ T cells from blood. These receptors all come from a woman between 40 and 55 years old in good health.

This chain connects TRBV7-6 to TRBJ1-1; 7 bases map to TRBD1. V was pared by 5 bases and J by 5 bases, with 5 bases of the junction left unmatched. Germline CDR1 SGHVS, CDR2 FNYEAQ. There are 13 residues in the CDR3. DNA for the CDR3: TGTGCCAGCAGCGCAACAGGGGCTACTGAAGCTTTCTTT. Translation gives CASSATGATEAFF.

This clone was observed at least ten times. The chain uses TRBV4-1 and TRBJ1-2; 7 nucleotides match TRBD1. This CDR3 contains 13 residues. Germline assignment: CDR1 MGHRA and CDR2 YSYEKL. V dropped 4 bases and J dropped 3; count of bases not matched to a gene: 2. CDR3 residues: CASSPTGDYGYTF. The CDR3 DNA sequence: TGCGCCAGCAGCCCAACAGGGGACTATGGCTACACCTTC.

The rearrangement joins TRBV5-1 to TRBJ2-7, with D possibly TRBD1 on 5 matching bases. The V end was cut by 4 bases, the J end by 2 bases, with 13 bases between. Germline values: CDR1 SGHRS, CDR2 YFSETQ. The CDR3 covers 14 residues. CDR3 loop: CASSPTTGPYEQYF. In DNA form, the CDR3 reads TGCGCCAGCAGCCCTACTACAGGCCCCTACGAGCAGTACTTC.

CDR3 sequence reads: CASSLGGHSAHEQYF. For the CDR3, the DNA is TGTGCCAGCAGCTTAGGCGGCCATAGCGCCCACGAGCAGTACTTC. V and J are TRBV13 and TRBJ2-7, with D perhaps matching TRBD2 (5 bases). This CDR3 comprises 15 residues. CDR1 is PRHDT, CDR2 FYEKMQ, per germline (reference sequence). Trimming took off 0 bases at V and 5 bases at J, with 14 bases between the two ends.

V gene TRBV27 combines with J gene TRBJ2-5, with 10 bases aligning to TRBD1. In germline, CDR1 is MNHEY, CDR2 SMNVEV (reference sequence). The CDR3 runs 20 residues. After removal of 4 bases from V and 5 bases from J, the junction contained 22 bases not matched to a gene. CDR3 in amino acids: CASSSLRGTGDWGKGETQYF. The CDR3 nucleotides are TGTGCCAGCAGTTCCCTTAGGGGGACAGGGGATTGGGGCAAAGGGGAGACCCAGTACTTC.

In its sample, this clone was seen a few times. The chain has TRBV7-6 and TRBJ2-5; 13 positions agree with TRBD2. The germline V gene has CDR1 SGHVS and CDR2 FNYEAQ. The CDR3 consists of 17 residues. The V gene end was trimmed by 4 bases and the J gene end by 2 bases; junction bases not matched to a gene: 7. CDR3 region: CASSSGLAGTIQETQYF. DNA of the CDR3: TGTGCCAGCAGCTCGGGACTAGCGGGGACAATTCAAGAGACCCAGTACTTC. Using reference TRBV7-6 and TRBJ2-5 for the parts outside the CDR3, the full variable domain is GAGVSQSPRYKVTKRGQDVALRCDPISGHVSLYWYRQALGQGPEFLTYFNYEAQQDKSGLPNDRFSAERPEGSISTLTIQRTEQRDSAMYRCASSSGLAGTIQETQYFGPGTRLLVL.

The chain links TRBV7-9 to TRBJ2-3, with 12 bases lining up with TRBD2. From germline, CDR1 is SEHNR and CDR2 FQNEAQ (reference sequence). V was pared by 4 bases and J by 3 bases, with 5 bases of the junction left unmatched. The CDR3 extends over 16 amino acids. The CDR3 nucleotides are TGTGCCAGCAGCTCAACTAGCGGGGGGTGGACAGATACGCAGTATTTT. Protein: CASSSTSGGWTDTQYF.

There are a few counts of this clone. V usage is TRBV15 and J usage is TRBJ2-1, with 7 bases aligning to TRBD1. Unmatched junction bases numbered 1, after V lost 1 base and J lost 7 bases. The CDR3 extends over 13 amino acids. CDR1 and CDR2 from the germline V gene are LNHNV and YYDKDF (reference sequence). CDR3 loop: CATSRGQGNEQFF. The CDR3 DNA is TGTGCCACCAGCAGAGGACAGGGTAATGAGCAGTTCTTC.

This clone was counted a few times. V and J are TRBV29-1 and TRBJ2-2, with 7 bases aligning to TRBD1. The germline CDR1 and CDR2 sequences are SQVTM and ANQGSEA. This CDR3 contains 19 residues. In DNA form, the CDR3 reads TGCACCAGCCCCCCTGTCAACCATAGACAGGGCGATTACACCGGGGAGCTGTTTTTT. Its translation is CTSPPVNHRQGDYTGELFF.

In this sample, this clone turned up a few times. The chain is built from TRBV11-2 and TRBJ1-1; TRBD1 matches at 8 bases. V shed 4 bases, J shed 1 base, and the junction held 2 bases outside the gene matches. CDR3 length equals 14 residues. CDR1 is SGHAT, CDR2 FQNNGV, per germline. For the CDR3, the DNA is TGTGCCAGCAGCTGGGGGACAGGGAACACTGAAGCTTTCTTT. It is translated as CASSWGTGNTEAFF.

V gene TRBV27 combines with J gene TRBJ1-2, with 8 bases matching TRBD1. Germline lookup yields CDR1 MNHEY and CDR2 SMNVEV (reference sequence). This CDR3 contains 14 residues. V trimming: 9 bases; J trimming: 1 base; junction bases outside the gene matches: 7. CDR3 sequence (DNA): TGTGCCAGTGGACAGGGAAGGGATAACTATGGCTACACCTTC. This codes for CASGQGRDNYGYTF.

V and J are TRBV5-6 and TRBJ2-7; no clear D gene. The CDR3 totals 13 residues. Trimming cost V 0 bases and J 3 bases, with 7 bases left between them. CDR1 and CDR2 (germline): SGHDT, YYEEEE. The CDR3 nucleotides are TGTGCCAGCAGCTTGGCGAACAGCTACGAGCAGTACTTC. Amino acids: CASSLANSYEQYF.

In this sample, this clone turned up a few times. The chain is built from TRBV7-9 and TRBJ1-2; D is ambiguous. CDR3 size: 16 residues. With 8 bases removed from V and 6 bases from J, the gap between germline ends came to 25 bases. Looked up from germline, CDR1 is SEHNR and CDR2 is FQNEAQ (reference sequence). The CDR3 reads CASPVTGDWRVNGYTF. CDR3 nucleotide sequence: TGTGCCAGCCCGGTGACTGGCGACTGGCGGGTGAATGGCTACACCTTC.

CDR3 region: CASSPSRQTSNYGYTF. Here the CDR3 DNA reads TGTGCCAGCAGCCCCTCCCGACAGACCTCTAACTATGGCTACACCTTC. V gene TRBV7-2 combines with J gene TRBJ1-2, with D perhaps TRBD1 (5 bases). V gave up 5 bases and J gave up 0 bases, with 16 bases separating them. The CDR3 length is 16 residues. Germline V gives CDR1 SGHTA, CDR2 FQGNSA. Complete variable domain (other parts from reference TRBV7-2 and TRBJ1-2): GAGVSQSPSNKVTEKGKDVELRCDPISGHTALYWYRQSLGQGLEFLIYFQGNSAPDKSGLPSDRFSAERTGGSVSTLTIQRTQQEDSAVYLCASSPSRQTSNYGYTFGSGTRLTVV.

The rearrangement uses TRBV14 and TRBJ1-6; a possible D gene is TRBD1 (5 bases). CDR1 is SGHDN, CDR2 FVKESK, per germline. The CDR3 has 12 residues. V was shortened by 1 base and J by 18 bases, with 13 bases between the two germline ends. The CDR3 protein is CASSQGPNRYHF. The CDR3 DNA is TGTGCCAGCAGCCAAGGTCCGAACAGGTACCACTTT.

About this clone itself: Being one base from a much bigger clone, this may be a read error. The chain has TRBV7-2 and TRBJ1-6, with 10 bases that match TRBD1. The V gene's germline CDR1 is SGHTA and CDR2 FQGNSA. The junction had 1 base not matched to a gene; V was cut back by 5 bases and J by 6 bases. This CDR3 has 14 residues. In DNA, the CDR3 is TGTGCCAGCAGCCGGGACAGGGGTAATTCACCCCTCCACTTT. This sequence encodes CASSRDRGNSPLHF.

This clone was counted only a few times. V gene TRBV5-1 combines with J gene TRBJ1-4; no clear D gene. Germline-derived CDR1 and CDR2 are SGHRS and YFSETQ. Trimming cost V 4 bases and J 5 bases, with 12 bases left between them. This CDR3 region has 14 residues. The CDR3 bases are TGCGCCAGCAGCGTCCAGGAAAAGAATGAAAAACTGTTTTTT. This translates into CASSVQEKNEKLFF.

This clone has a handful of counts. The rearrangement links TRBV18 to TRBJ2-7; tentatively, D is TRBD1 (6 bases). Trimming took off 0 bases at V and 5 bases at J, with 11 bases between the two ends. This CDR3 has 14 amino acids. Germline loops: CDR1 KGHSH, CDR2 LQKENI. The CDR3, as DNA: TGTGCCAGCTCACCACCCCCCCAGGGGAACGAGCAGTACTTC. Amino acids: CASSPPPQGNEQYF. The complete variable domain, with remaining parts taken from reference TRBV18 and TRBJ2-7, reads NAGVMQNPRHLVRRRGQEARLRCSPMKGHSHVYWYRQLPEEGLKFMVYLQKENIIDESGMPKERFSAEFPKEGPSILRIQQVVRGDSAAYFCASSPPPQGNEQYFGPGTRLTVT.

CDR3 coding DNA: TGTGCCAGCAGCTTAAGTCCAGGATACGAGCAGTACTTC. Amino acid sequence: CASSLSPGYEQYF. The V and J genes are TRBV5-8 and TRBJ2-7; D is unclear. V lost 2 bases and J lost 4, with 10 bases in between. The CDR3 is 13 amino acids. Germline lookup yields CDR1 SGHTS and CDR2 YDEGEE.

Only a few counts were recorded for this clone. The chain joins TRBV14 to TRBJ2-3; TRBD1 aligns across 7 bases. This CDR3 is built from 16 residues. CDR1 and CDR2 from the germline V gene are SGHDN and FVKESK. V was clipped by 4 bases and J by 2 bases; unmatched bases: 9. This chain's CDR3 is CASSRVTGTYTDTQYF. For the CDR3, the DNA is TGTGCCAGCAGCCGAGTGACAGGGACCTACACAGATACGCAGTATTTT.